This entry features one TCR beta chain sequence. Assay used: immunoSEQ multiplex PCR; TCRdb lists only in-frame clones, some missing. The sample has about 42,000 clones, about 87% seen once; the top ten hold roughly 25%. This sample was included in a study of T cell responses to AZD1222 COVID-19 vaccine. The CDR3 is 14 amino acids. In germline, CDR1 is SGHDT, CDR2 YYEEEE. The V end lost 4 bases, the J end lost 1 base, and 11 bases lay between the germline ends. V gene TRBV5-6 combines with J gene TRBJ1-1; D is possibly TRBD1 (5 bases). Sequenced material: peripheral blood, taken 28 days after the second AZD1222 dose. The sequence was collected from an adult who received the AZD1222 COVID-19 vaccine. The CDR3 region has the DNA TGTGCCAGCAGCCGGGGCGTGGGGAACACTGAAGCTTTCTTT. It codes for CASSRGVGNTEAFF.